This record looks at one TCR beta chain sequence and its context. The antigen is not known. V was clipped by 3 bases and J by 5 bases, with 10 bases between them. CDR3 length: 13 amino acids. Germline V lookup: CDR1 SEHNR, CDR2 FQNEAQ (reference sequence). These data belong to a study of cytomegalovirus exposure and HLA in healthy donors. The study's findings and limits: The authors later linked a missense DCLRE1C variant to TCR beta V- and J-gene trimming. Analysis was performed later, and it showed HLA-associated TCR beta chains to be more clonally expanded than equally common others.

The PCR had 60 Vbeta and 13 Jbeta primers. As processed by the authors: Later work found tens of millions of unique TCR beta chains, with about 10 million shared. Repertoires were generated with immunoSEQ multiplex PCR, while TCRdb's copy carries only in-frame clones and drops some. D and trimming were read from the DNA, whereas the V and J calls and clone size are those reported in that table. The repertoire has a few hundred thousand clones, nearly 80% of them found once; the top ten carry around 2%. Sequences were obtained from PBMCs. This receptor was identified in a man younger than 35 in good health and CMV-seronegative. This chain joins TRBV7-9 and TRBJ1-2; tentatively, D is TRBD1 (6 bases). The CDR3: CASSLDSQYGYTF. DNA of the CDR3: TGTGCCAGCAGCTTGGACAGCCAATATGGCTACACCTTC.